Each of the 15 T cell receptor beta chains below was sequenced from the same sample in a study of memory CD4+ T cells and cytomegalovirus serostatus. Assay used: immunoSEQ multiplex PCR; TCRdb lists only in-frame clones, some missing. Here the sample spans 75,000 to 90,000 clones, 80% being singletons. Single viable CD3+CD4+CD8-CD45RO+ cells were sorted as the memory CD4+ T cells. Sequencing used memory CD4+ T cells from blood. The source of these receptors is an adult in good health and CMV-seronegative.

The CDR3 reads CASSQGQGGDNSPLHF. CDR3 nucleotides: TGCGCCAGCAGCCAAGGACAGGGAGGGGATAATTCACCCCTCCACTTT. V and J are TRBV4-1 and TRBJ1-6, with 7 bases aligning to TRBD1. The V and J ends lost 1 base and 5 bases, in that order; junction bases with no gene match: 5. CDR3 size: 16 residues. Germline V gene lookup returns CDR1 MGHRA and CDR2 YSYEKL.

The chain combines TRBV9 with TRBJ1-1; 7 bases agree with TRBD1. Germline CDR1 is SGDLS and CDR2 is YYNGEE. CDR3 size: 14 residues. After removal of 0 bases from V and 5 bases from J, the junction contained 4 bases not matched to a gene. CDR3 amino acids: CASSVAGGGTEAFF. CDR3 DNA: TGTGCCAGCAGCGTAGCAGGGGGAGGGACTGAAGCTTTCTTT.

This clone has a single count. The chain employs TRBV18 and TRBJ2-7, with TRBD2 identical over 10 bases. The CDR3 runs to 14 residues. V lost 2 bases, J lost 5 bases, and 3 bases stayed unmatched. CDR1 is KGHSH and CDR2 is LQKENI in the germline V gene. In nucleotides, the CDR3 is TGTGCCAGCTCACCAACCGGGACTAGCGACGAGCAGTACTTC. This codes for CASSPTGTSDEQYF.

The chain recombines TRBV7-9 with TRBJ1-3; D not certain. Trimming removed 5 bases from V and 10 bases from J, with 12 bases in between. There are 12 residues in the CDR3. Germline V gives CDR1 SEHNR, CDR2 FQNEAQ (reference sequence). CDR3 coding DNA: TGTGCCAGCAGCGCCGACGTACGGACCATATATTTT. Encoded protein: CASSADVRTIYF.

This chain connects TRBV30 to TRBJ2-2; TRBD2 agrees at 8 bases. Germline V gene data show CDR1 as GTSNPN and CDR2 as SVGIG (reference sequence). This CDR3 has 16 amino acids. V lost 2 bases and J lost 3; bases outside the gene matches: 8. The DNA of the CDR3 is TGTGCCTGGAGTCGCCCTTCGGGAGGGTACACCGGGGAGCTGTTTTTT. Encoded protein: CAWSRPSGGYTGELFF.

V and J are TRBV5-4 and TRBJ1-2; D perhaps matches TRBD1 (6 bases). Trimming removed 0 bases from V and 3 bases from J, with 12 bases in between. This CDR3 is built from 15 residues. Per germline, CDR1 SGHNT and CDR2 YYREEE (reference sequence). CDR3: CASSLAAGVYYGYTF. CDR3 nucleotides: TGTGCCAGCAGCTTGGCGGCAGGGGTGTACTATGGCTACACCTTC.

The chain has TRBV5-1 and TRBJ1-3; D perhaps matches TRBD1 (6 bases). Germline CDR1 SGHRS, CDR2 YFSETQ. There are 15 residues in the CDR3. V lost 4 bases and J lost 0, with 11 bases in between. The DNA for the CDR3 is TGCGCCAGCAGCCCGTTACAGGGCTCTGGAAACACCATATATTTT. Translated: CASSPLQGSGNTIYF.

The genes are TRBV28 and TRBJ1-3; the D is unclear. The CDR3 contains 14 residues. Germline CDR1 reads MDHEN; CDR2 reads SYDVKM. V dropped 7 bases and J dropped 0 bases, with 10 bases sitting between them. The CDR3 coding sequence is TGTGCCAGCATCCTTTCCCTCTCTGGAAACACCATATATTTT. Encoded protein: CASILSLSGNTIYF.

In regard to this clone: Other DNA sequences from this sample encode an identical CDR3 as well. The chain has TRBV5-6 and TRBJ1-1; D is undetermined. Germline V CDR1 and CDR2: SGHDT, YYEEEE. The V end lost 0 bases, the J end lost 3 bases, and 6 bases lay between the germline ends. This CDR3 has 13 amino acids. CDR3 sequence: CASSLGADTEAFF. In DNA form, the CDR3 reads TGTGCCAGCAGCTTGGGGGCAGACACTGAAGCTTTCTTT.

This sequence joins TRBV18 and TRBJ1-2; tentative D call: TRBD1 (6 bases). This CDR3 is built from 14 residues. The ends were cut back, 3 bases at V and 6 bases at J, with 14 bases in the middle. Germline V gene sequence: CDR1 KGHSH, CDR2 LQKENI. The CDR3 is CASSPGRGAHGYTF. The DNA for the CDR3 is TGTGCCAGCTCACCGGGCAGGGGAGCTCATGGCTACACCTTC. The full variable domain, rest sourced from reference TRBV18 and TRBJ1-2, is NAGVMQNPRHLVRRRGQEARLRCSPMKGHSHVYWYRQLPEEGLKFMVYLQKENIIDESGMPKERFSAEFPKEGPSILRIQQVVRGDSAAYFCASSPGRGAHGYTFGSGTRLTVV.

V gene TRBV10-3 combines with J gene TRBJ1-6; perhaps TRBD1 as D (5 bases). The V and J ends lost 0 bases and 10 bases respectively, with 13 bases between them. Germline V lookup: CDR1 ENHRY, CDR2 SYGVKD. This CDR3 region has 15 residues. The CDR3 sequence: CAISESKRGESPLHF. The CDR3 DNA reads TGTGCCATCAGTGAGTCTAAGAGGGGAGAGTCACCCCTCCACTTT.

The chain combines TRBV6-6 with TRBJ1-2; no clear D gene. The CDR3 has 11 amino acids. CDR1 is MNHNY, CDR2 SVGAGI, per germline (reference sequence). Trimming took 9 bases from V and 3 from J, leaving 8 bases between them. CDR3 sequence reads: CASTVDYGYTF. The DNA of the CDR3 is TGTGCCAGTACAGTGGACTATGGCTACACCTTC.

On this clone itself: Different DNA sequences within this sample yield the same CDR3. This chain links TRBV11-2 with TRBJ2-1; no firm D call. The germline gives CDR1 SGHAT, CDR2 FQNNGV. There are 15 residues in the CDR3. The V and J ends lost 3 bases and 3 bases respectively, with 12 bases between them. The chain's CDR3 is CASSLERGDYNEQFF. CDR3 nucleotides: TGTGCCAGCAGCTTGGAGCGTGGAGACTACAATGAGCAGTTCTTC.

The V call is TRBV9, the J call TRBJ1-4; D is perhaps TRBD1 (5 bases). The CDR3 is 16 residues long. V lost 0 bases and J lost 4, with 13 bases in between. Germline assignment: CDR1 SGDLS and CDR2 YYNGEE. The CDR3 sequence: CASSVAPGLRNEKLFF. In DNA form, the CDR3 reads TGTGCCAGCAGCGTAGCTCCGGGACTGCGTAATGAAAAACTGTTTTTT.

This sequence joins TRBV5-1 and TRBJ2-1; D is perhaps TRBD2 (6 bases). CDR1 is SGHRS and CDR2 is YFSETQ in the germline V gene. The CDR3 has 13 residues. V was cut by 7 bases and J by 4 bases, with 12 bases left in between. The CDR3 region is CASYRDSYNEQFF. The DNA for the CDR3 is TGCGCCAGCTACCGGGACTCTTACAATGAGCAGTTCTTC.